The 3 T cell receptor beta chains listed next were all sequenced from one sample in a study of Ad26.COV2.S vaccination and SARS-CoV-2 variants. The assay was immunoSEQ multiplex PCR, and TCRdb's table has in-frame clones only and misses some. The repertoire holds tens of thousands of clones, with roughly 85% as singletons. The sequenced sample was peripheral blood, obtained after recovery from COVID-19. The receptors come from a human donor who had recovered from COVID-19.

CDR3 protein: CASSSQVGNTIYF. The CDR3 DNA reads TGCGCCAGCAGCTCTCAGGTTGGAAACACCATATATTTT. This chain links TRBV5-1 with TRBJ1-3; D remains ambiguous. The V gene's germline CDR1 is SGHRS and CDR2 YFSETQ. The CDR3 covers 13 residues. The V and J ends lost 3 bases and 3 bases respectively, with 7 bases between them.

The V gene is TRBV28, the J gene TRBJ1-5, with TRBD1 matching 8 bases. The CDR3 loop spans 14 amino acids. Trimming removed 8 bases from V and 2 bases from J; junction bases left unmatched: 5. Germline V gene sequence: CDR1 MDHEN, CDR2 SYDVKM. CDR3 nucleotide sequence: TGTGCCAGCGCAGGGGGCCTGGGCAATCAGCCCCAGCATTTT. This codes for CASAGGLGNQPQHF.

The genes are TRBV24-1 and TRBJ2-3; tentatively, D is TRBD2 (5 bases). The CDR3 has 15 amino acids. V dropped 1 base and J dropped 3 bases, with 10 bases sitting between them. CDR1 and CDR2 (germline): KGHDR, SFDVKD. CDR3 sequence (DNA): TGTGCCACCAGTGATTTACGGGGTGGGACAGATACGCAGTATTTT. This translates into CATSDLRGGTDTQYF.